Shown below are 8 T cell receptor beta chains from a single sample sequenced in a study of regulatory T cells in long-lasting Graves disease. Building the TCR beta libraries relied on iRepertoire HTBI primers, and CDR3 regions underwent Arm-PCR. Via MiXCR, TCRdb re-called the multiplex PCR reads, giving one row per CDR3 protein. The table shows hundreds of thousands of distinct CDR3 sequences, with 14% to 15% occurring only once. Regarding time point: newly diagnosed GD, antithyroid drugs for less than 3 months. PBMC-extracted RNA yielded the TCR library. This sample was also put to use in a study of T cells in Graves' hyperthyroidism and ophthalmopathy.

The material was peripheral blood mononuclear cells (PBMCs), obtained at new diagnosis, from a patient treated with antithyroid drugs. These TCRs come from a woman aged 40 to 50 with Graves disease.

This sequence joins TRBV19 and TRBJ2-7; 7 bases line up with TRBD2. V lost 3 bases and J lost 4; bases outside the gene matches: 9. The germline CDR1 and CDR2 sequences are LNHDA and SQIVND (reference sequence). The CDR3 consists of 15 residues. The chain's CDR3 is CASSILQGGIYEQYF. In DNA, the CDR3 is TGTGCCAGTAGTATTCTTCAGGGAGGGATTTACGAGCAGTACTTC.

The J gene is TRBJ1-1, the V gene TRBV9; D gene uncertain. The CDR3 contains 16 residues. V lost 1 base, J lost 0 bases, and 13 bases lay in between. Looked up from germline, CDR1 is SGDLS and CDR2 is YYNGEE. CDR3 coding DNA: TGTGCCAGCAGCGTATCGAGCGTTACTATGAACACTGAAGCTTTCTTT. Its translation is CASSVSSVTMNTEAFF.

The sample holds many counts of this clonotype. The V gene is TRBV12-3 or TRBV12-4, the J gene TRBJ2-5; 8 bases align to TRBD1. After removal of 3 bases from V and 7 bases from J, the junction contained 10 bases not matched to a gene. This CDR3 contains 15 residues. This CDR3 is CASSFSGGGSGTQYF. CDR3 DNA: TGTGCCAGCAGTTTCTCAGGGGGCGGCTCGGGGACCCAGTACTTC.

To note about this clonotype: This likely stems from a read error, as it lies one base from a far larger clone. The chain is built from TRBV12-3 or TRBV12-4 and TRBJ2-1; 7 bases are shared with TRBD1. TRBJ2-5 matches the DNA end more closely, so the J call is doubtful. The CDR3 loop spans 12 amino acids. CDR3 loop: CVSRDSRETQYF. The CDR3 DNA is TGTGTCAGCAGGGACAGTCGGGAGACCCAGTACTTC.

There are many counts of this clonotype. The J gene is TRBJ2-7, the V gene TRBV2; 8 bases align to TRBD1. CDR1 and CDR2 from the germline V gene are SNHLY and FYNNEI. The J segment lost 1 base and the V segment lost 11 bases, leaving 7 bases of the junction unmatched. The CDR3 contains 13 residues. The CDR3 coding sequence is TGTGCCGGCATGGACAGGGTATCCTACGAGCAGTACTTC. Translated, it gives CAGMDRVSYEQYF.

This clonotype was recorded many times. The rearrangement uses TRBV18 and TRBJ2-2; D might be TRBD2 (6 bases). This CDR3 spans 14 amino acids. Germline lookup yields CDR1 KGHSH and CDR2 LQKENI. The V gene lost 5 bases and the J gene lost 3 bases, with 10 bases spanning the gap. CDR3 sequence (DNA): TGTGCCAGCTCAATACGGGACTACACCGGGGAGCTGTTTTTT. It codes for CASSIRDYTGELFF. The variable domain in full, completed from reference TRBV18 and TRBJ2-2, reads NAGVMQNPRHLVRRRGQEARLRCSPMKGHSHVYWYRQLPEEGLKFMVYLQKENIIDESGMPKERFSAEFPKEGPSILRIQQVVRGDSAAYFCASSIRDYTGELFFGEGSRLTVL.

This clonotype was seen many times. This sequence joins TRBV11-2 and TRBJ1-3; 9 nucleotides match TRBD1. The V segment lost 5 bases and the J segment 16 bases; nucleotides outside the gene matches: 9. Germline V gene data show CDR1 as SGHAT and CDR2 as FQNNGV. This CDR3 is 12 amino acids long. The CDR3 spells CASSPGQGSTYF. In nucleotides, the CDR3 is TGTGCCAGCAGCCCTGGACAGGGGAGTACTTATTTT.

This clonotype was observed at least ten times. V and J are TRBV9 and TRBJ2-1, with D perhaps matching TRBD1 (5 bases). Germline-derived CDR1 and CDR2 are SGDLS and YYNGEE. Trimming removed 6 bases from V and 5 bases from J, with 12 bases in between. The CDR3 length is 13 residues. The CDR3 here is CASTPGIDNEQFF. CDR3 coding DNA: TGTGCCAGCACCCCAGGGATCGACAATGAGCAGTTCTTC.